The rows below give T cell receptor beta chains drawn from one sample of a study of blood T cell repertoires in COVID-19. The data were produced by immunoSEQ multiplex PCR, yet TCRdb's version contains in-frame clones alone and is incomplete. The sample contains around 100,000 clones, around 86% of which appear only once. The sample comprised peripheral blood. The origin of the receptors is a man between 45 and 60 years old with acute or convalescent COVID-19. Both conserved end residues are part of each CDR3. A D gene is named only where the DNA matches it firmly. Clone size, where shown, is once, few, many, or a class for clones that have expanded.

size	J	D	V	DNA	CDR3
NA	TRBJ2-3	TRBD2	TRBV6-1	TGTGCCAGCAGTGTTACTAGCGGGAGAAGGACAGATACGCAGTATTTT	CASSVTSGRRTDTQYF
NA	TRBJ1-5	TRBD1	TRBV29-1	TGCAGCGTTATGCAGGGGGGCAATCAGCCCCAGCATTTT	CSVMQGGNQPQHF
once	TRBJ1-1	NA	TRBV6-5	TGTGCCAGCTGGCGGGACACTGAAGCTTTCTTT	CASWRDTEAFF
NA	TRBJ2-7	NA	TRBV20-1	TGCAGTGCTAGTCTGGGCGGGAACCTTAACTACGAGCAGTACTTC	CSASLGGNLNYEQYF
once	TRBJ2-2	TRBD1	TRBV18	TGTGCCAGCTCACGAGGACAGGTGAACACCGGGGAGCTGTTTTTT	CASSRGQVNTGELFF
NA	TRBJ2-3	NA	TRBV19	TGTGCCAGTAGATTTGATGGGAGTTTTACAGATACGCAGTATTTT	CASRFDGSFTDTQYF
few	TRBJ2-5	TRBD1	TRBV7-8	TGTGCCAGCAGCTTGGCGGGACAGGGAGCGCAAGAGACCCAGTACTTC	CASSLAGQGAQETQYF
NA	TRBJ2-7	TRBD1	TRBV30	TGTGCCTGGACACGGGACAGCCTCTCCTACGAGCAGTACTTC	CAWTRDSLSYEQYF
NA	TRBJ2-3	NA	TRBV9	TGTGCCAGCACCATTGACAGTGTCAGCACAGATACGCAGTATTTT	CASTIDSVSTDTQYF
NA	TRBJ1-2	NA	TRBV19	TGTGCCATCGGGACACCCTCATATGGCTACACCTTC	CAIGTPSYGYTF
NA	TRBJ2-1	NA	TRBV11-3	TGTGCCAGCAGCCAGATAGGACAGCTCTCCTACAATGAGCAGTTCTTC	CASSQIGQLSYNEQFF
NA	TRBJ2-5	TRBD1	TRBV27	TGTGCCAGCGCAGGACAGGGTCAAGAGACCCAGTACTTC	CASAGQGQETQYF
NA	TRBJ2-1	TRBD1	TRBV29-1	TGCAGCGTTGAAAAACGGGACAGGCCCTACAATGAGCAGTTCTTC	CSVEKRDRPYNEQFF
NA	TRBJ1-3	NA	TRBV13	TGTGCCAGCAGCCCGCGGGGGGGGACTGGAAACACCATATATTTT	CASSPRGGTGNTIYF
NA	TRBJ2-3	NA	TRBV2	TGTGCCAGCAGTCTCACAGATACGCAGTATTTT	CASSLTDTQYF
NA	TRBJ2-3	TRBD2	TRBV4-1	TGCGCCAGCAGCCACCCGGGAGGCCTCCGAGATACGCAGTATTTT	CASSHPGGLRDTQYF
few	TRBJ1-2	TRBD1	TRBV6-1	TGTGCCAGCAGTGATGAGACAGGGCTCGTCTATGGCTACACCTTC	CASSDETGLVYGYTF
NA	TRBJ1-2	TRBD1	TRBV5-1	TGCGCCAGCAGCATCCTGACAGGGGGGGATCATGGCTACACCTTC	CASSILTGGDHGYTF
NA	TRBJ2-1	NA	TRBV19	TGTGCCAGTAGTATGACGGACAGTAATGAGCAGTTCTTC	CASSMTDSNEQFF
NA	TRBJ2-1	TRBD2	TRBV9	TGTGCCAGCAGCGCGCTAGCGGGAGCATACAATGAGCAGTTCTTC	CASSALAGAYNEQFF
NA	TRBJ2-1	TRBD2	TRBV20-1	TGCAGTGCTAGTAAGGGTGCGGGACTAGCGGCACAAAATGAGCAGTTCTTC	CSASKGAGLAAQNEQFF
NA	TRBJ1-1	NA	TRBV9	TGTGCCAGCGGCTTGGGAGGGGCGGTCACTGAAGCTTTCTTT	CASGLGGAVTEAFF
NA	TRBJ2-4	TRBD2	TRBV27	TGTGCCAGCAGTCCTTGGACTAGCGGGTACATTCAGTACTTC	CASSPWTSGYIQYF
once	TRBJ1-5	TRBD1	TRBV27	TGTGCCAGCAGTGACAGGGGTGATCAGCCCCAGCATTTT	CASSDRGDQPQHF
NA	TRBJ1-5	NA	TRBV4-1	TGCGCCAGCAGCCAAGATCCCGTAAGCAATCAGCCCCAGCATTTT	CASSQDPVSNQPQHF
NA	TRBJ1-1	NA	TRBV6-4	TGTGCCAGCAGGCGTACGGTGAACACTGAAGCTTTCTTT	CASRRTVNTEAFF
NA	TRBJ1-2	NA	TRBV10-1	TGCGCCAGCAGTGAGTCGAGGCGGCGGGGCTCTGGCTACACCTTC	CASSESRRRGSGYTF
NA	TRBJ1-5	TRBD1	TRBV5-1	TGCGCCAGCAGCGAGTGGACAGGGAACAATCAGCCCCAGCATTTT	CASSEWTGNNQPQHF
NA	TRBJ1-6	TRBD1	TRBV6-4	TGTGCCAGCAGCGATACCGGGACAGGAACAAATTCACCCCTCCACTTT	CASSDTGTGTNSPLHF
few	TRBJ2-7	NA	TRBV7-2	TGTGCCAGCAGCGAAACTTACGAGCAGTACTTC	CASSETYEQYF
NA	TRBJ2-5	TRBD2	TRBV10-2	TGCGCCACCATTAGCGGGGGCCAAGAGACCCAGTACTTC	CATISGGQETQYF
NA	TRBJ2-2	TRBD2	TRBV6-5	TGTGCCAGCAGTTACACGGGACTAGCGGGAGCGGGGGAGCTGTTTTTT	CASSYTGLAGAGELFF
NA	TRBJ2-2	TRBD2	TRBV7-6	TGTGCCAGCAGCCAAACTAGCGGGAGAAACACCGGGGAGCTGTTTTTT	CASSQTSGRNTGELFF